This T cell receptor beta chain is drawn from a study of blood T cell repertoires in COVID-19. The V gene end was trimmed by 4 bases and the J gene end by 6 bases; junction bases not matched to a gene: 6. Germline V gene data show CDR1 as SGHRS and CDR2 as YFSETQ. This CDR3 contains 14 residues. This table comes from immunoSEQ multiplex PCR, and its TCRdb copy is limited to in-frame clones, with some not included. The sample carries under 300,000 clones, around 83% recorded once. Sequencing was performed on peripheral blood. The V and J genes are TRBV5-1 and TRBJ1-5; TRBD1 matches 8 bases. The TCR was taken from a man between 18 and 35 years old with active or convalescent COVID-19. CDR3 DNA: TGCGCCAGCAGCATCGACAGGGGCAGTCAGCCCCAGCATTTT. This gives the protein CASSIDRGSQPQHF. The full variable domain, in which reference TRBV5-1 and TRBJ1-5 provide the parts outside the CDR3, is KAGVTQTPRYLIKTRGQQVTLSCSPISGHRSVSWYQQTPGQGLQFLFEYFSETQRNKGNFPGRFSGRQFSNSRSEMNVSTLELGDSALYLCASSIDRGSQPQHFGDGTRLSIL.